This entry lists 21 T cell receptor beta chains sequenced from one sample in a study of blood T cell repertoires in COVID-19. Method: immunoSEQ multiplex PCR; TCRdb's copy keeps in-frame clones and lacks some. Of about 190,000 clones in the sample, around 80% were seen once. The material sequenced was peripheral blood. Source of these receptors: a woman aged 45-65 years with acute or convalescent COVID-19.

V gene TRBV18 combines with J gene TRBJ1-1; 8 bases match TRBD1. Germline values: CDR1 KGHSH, CDR2 LQKENI. With 6 bases clipped from V and 6 bases from J, the junction kept 12 bases outside the gene matches. The CDR3 loop spans 15 amino acids. The DNA of the CDR3 is TGTGCCAGCTCCCTTACAGGGGGGCCGGTGGCTGAAGCTTTCTTT. Protein product: CASSLTGGPVAEAFF.

The rearrangement uses TRBV3-1 (or the pseudogene TRBV3-2) and TRBJ2-6, with TRBD1 identical over 7 bases. Germline V CDR1 and CDR2: LGHDT, YNNKEL (reference sequence). The CDR3 totals 16 residues. V gave up 2 bases and J gave up 1 base; unmatched junction bases: 2. The chain's CDR3 is CASSQLQGSGANVLTF. CDR3 DNA: TGTGCCAGCAGCCAATTACAGGGGTCTGGGGCCAACGTCCTGACTTTC.

The V and J genes are TRBV5-1 and TRBJ1-1, with D tentatively TRBD1 (5 bases). Germline CDR1 reads SGHRS; CDR2 reads YFSETQ. This CDR3 is 13 amino acids long. V lost 1 base to trimming and J lost 7 bases, with 11 bases between them. The CDR3 sequence: CASSLITGNEAFF. The CDR3 region has the DNA TGCGCCAGCAGCTTGATAACAGGTAATGAAGCTTTCTTT.

The V gene is TRBV25-1, the J gene TRBJ1-2; 11 positions match TRBD1. CDR1 and CDR2 from the germline V gene are MGHDK and SYGVNS. J lost 3 bases, V lost 4 bases, and 7 bases had no gene match. This CDR3 contains 16 residues. CDR3 loop: CASSGTGGPRDYGYTF. CDR3 DNA sequence: TGTGCCAGCAGTGGGACAGGGGGCCCTAGGGACTATGGCTACACCTTC.

The rearrangement links TRBV9 to TRBJ1-3, with TRBD1 identical over 8 bases. Trimming removed 3 bases from V and 6 bases from J; junction bases left unmatched: 5. The CDR3 consists of 14 residues. The V gene's germline CDR1 is SGDLS and CDR2 YYNGEE. The CDR3 reads CASSGGQGANTIYF. CDR3 coding DNA: TGTGCCAGCAGCGGCGGACAGGGCGCAAACACCATATATTTT.

This clone appeared once. This rearrangement joins TRBV10-2 to TRBJ2-1, with 9 bases aligning to TRBD2. The germline CDR1 and CDR2 sequences are WSHSY and SAAADI. The CDR3 extends over 15 amino acids. J lost 5 bases, V lost 3 bases, and 5 bases had no gene match. Written as DNA, the CDR3 is TGCGCCAGCAGTGATCCAGCGGGAGGAAACAATGAGCAGTTCTTC. Residues: CASSDPAGGNNEQFF.

The chain has TRBV5-1 and TRBJ2-3; 8 bases are a match to TRBD2. The CDR3 spans 13 residues. From germline, CDR1 is SGHRS and CDR2 YFSETQ. The V and J ends lost 6 bases and 5 bases, in that order; junction bases with no gene match: 5. The CDR3 here is CASKGLVGDTQYF. The CDR3, as DNA: TGCGCCAGCAAGGGACTAGTTGGAGATACGCAGTATTTT.

The J gene is TRBJ1-3, the V gene TRBV9, with no clear D. The CDR3 extends over 16 amino acids. Germline loops: CDR1 SGDLS, CDR2 YYNGEE. V lost 0 bases to trimming and J lost 0 bases, with 10 bases between them. CDR3 in amino acids: CASSVGTAGSGNTIYF. The CDR3 nucleotides are TGTGCCAGCAGCGTAGGAACTGCGGGCTCTGGAAACACCATATATTTT.

V usage is TRBV11-2 and J usage is TRBJ1-1; D is unclear. Trimming pared 5 bases from V and 6 bases from J, leaving 13 bases between. The CDR3 consists of 13 residues. The germline gives CDR1 SGHAT, CDR2 FQNNGV. The CDR3 spells CASSRTGGAEAFF. CDR3 coding DNA: TGTGCCAGCAGCCGGACGGGAGGCGCTGAAGCTTTCTTT.

Concerning this clone itself: One end of the junction fails to match germline, which may point to a read error. The chain joins TRBV3-1 (or the pseudogene TRBV3-2) to TRBJ2-2, with D perhaps TRBD1 (6 bases). The CDR3 is 16 amino acids. Germline lookup yields CDR1 LGHDT and CDR2 YNNKEL (reference sequence). The CDR3 is CASSRQDLTNAGELFF. The CDR3, as DNA: TGTGCCAGCAGTAGACAGGACTTGACGAACGCCGGGGAGCTGTTTTTT.

The chain has TRBV6-5 and TRBJ2-1; 12 bases map to TRBD2. This CDR3 region has 15 residues. V was pared by 5 bases and J by 6 bases, with 5 bases of the junction left unmatched. Germline-derived CDR1 and CDR2 are MNHEY and SVGAGI. The CDR3 sequence is CASSPGLAGLNEQFF. As DNA, the CDR3 is TGTGCCAGCAGTCCCGGACTAGCGGGGCTCAATGAGCAGTTCTTC.

The chain combines TRBV15 with TRBJ1-1; 11 bases agree with TRBD1. In germline, CDR1 is LNHNV, CDR2 YYDKDF (reference sequence). The length of the CDR3 is 15 residues. Trimming removed 2 bases from V and 10 bases from J; junction bases left unmatched: 9. CDR3 region: CATSRNSGQGATAFF. The CDR3 coding sequence is TGTGCCACCAGCAGAAACTCAGGACAGGGGGCTACAGCTTTCTTT.

This clone occurred a few times. This chain joins TRBV10-3 and TRBJ2-7; 9 nucleotides align to TRBD1. The V gene end was trimmed by 10 bases and the J gene end by 0 bases; junction bases not matched to a gene: 7. This CDR3 has 14 residues. CDR1 is ENHRY, CDR2 SYGVKD, per germline. The CDR3 DNA reads as TGTGCCACCACAGGGGGCCTAGACTCCTACGAGCAGTACTTC. It is translated as CATTGGLDSYEQYF.

J is TRBJ2-7 and V is TRBV24-1; a weak D match, TRBD1 (5 bases). V gave up 8 bases and J gave up 3 bases, with 13 bases separating them. CDR3 length: 13 residues. Germline CDR1 is KGHDR and CDR2 is SFDVKD. In nucleotides, the CDR3 is TGTGCCACCAACGCCAGGGATGGCTACGAGCAGTACTTC. Amino acids: CATNARDGYEQYF.

The chain employs TRBV6-5 and TRBJ1-2, with 9 bases lining up with TRBD1. Trimming removed 8 bases from V and 7 bases from J; junction bases left unmatched: 11. Germline CDR1 MNHEY, CDR2 SVGAGI. This CDR3 is 14 amino acids long. CDR3 residues: CASHRGTGTAGYTF. The CDR3 DNA follows: TGTGCCAGCCACCGCGGGACAGGGACGGCTGGCTACACCTTC.

This clone was seen only once. V gene TRBV4-1 combines with J gene TRBJ1-6; 7 bases agree with TRBD1. Trimming cost V 3 bases and J 3 bases; bases outside gene matches: 5. The CDR3 contains 16 residues. Germline CDR1 reads MGHRA; CDR2 reads YSYEKL. DNA for the CDR3: TGCGCCAGCAGCCACCTAAGACAGGGCTATAATTCACCCCTCCACTTT. It yields the protein CASSHLRQGYNSPLHF.

The rearrangement uses TRBV28 and TRBJ2-7; D is possibly TRBD1 (5 bases). CDR3 size: 13 residues. Germline V gene data show CDR1 as MDHEN and CDR2 as SYDVKM. The germline V and J ends were trimmed by 9 bases and 1 base, with 13 bases remaining between them. CDR3 sequence (DNA): TGTGCCAGTAAAACCTACAGGTCCTACGAGCAGTACTTC. It codes for CASKTYRSYEQYF.

The chain recombines TRBV28 with TRBJ2-1, with D tentatively TRBD2 (5 bases). The germline gives CDR1 MDHEN, CDR2 SYDVKM. V dropped 6 bases and J dropped 9 bases, with 15 bases sitting between them. The CDR3 totals 13 residues. The CDR3 region is CASRPQPRGEQFF. CDR3 DNA: TGTGCCAGCAGACCTCAGCCCCGGGGTGAGCAGTTCTTC.

The chain links TRBV7-6 to TRBJ1-5, with 7 bases lining up with TRBD1. The CDR3 runs to 15 residues. Germline V gene sequence: CDR1 SGHVS, CDR2 FNYEAQ. Trimming at V came to 5 bases and at J to 4 bases, leaving 8 bases not matched to a gene. The CDR3 protein is CASSVRTGKNQPQHF. In nucleotides, the CDR3 is TGTGCCAGCAGCGTCCGGACAGGCAAGAATCAGCCCCAGCATTTT.

This rearrangement joins TRBV18 to TRBJ2-7, with D maybe TRBD2 (5 bases). The CDR3 has 14 residues. The V gene's germline CDR1 is KGHSH and CDR2 LQKENI. The V and J ends lost 5 bases and 1 base respectively, with 12 bases between them. The CDR3 protein is CASSEHEGSYEQYF. The CDR3 DNA is TGTGCCAGCTCAGAACACGAGGGTTCCTACGAGCAGTACTTC. The variable domain in full, with the rest retrieved from reference TRBV18 and TRBJ2-7, is NAGVMQNPRHLVRRRGQEARLRCSPMKGHSHVYWYRQLPEEGLKFMVYLQKENIIDESGMPKERFSAEFPKEGPSILRIQQVVRGDSAAYFCASSEHEGSYEQYFGPGTRLTVT.

This chain joins TRBV11-2 and TRBJ2-7; TRBD1 is a possible D gene (6 bases). This CDR3 is 14 amino acids long. CDR1 is SGHAT and CDR2 is FQNNGV in the germline V gene. Trimming cost V 6 bases and J 0 bases, with 12 bases left between them. CDR3 amino acids: CASRTGHSSYEQYF. As DNA, the CDR3 is TGTGCCAGCAGAACGGGACATTCCTCCTACGAGCAGTACTTC.